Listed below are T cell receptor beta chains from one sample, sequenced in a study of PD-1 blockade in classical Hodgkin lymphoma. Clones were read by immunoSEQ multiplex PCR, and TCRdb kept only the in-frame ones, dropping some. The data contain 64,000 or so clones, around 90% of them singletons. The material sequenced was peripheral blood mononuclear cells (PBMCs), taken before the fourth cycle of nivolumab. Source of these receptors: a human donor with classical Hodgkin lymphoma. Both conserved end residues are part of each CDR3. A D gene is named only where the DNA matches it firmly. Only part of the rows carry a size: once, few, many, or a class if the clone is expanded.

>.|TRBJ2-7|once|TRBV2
TGTGCCAGCAGTACCGGGGTTACCTACGAGCAGTACTTC
CASSTGVTYEQYF
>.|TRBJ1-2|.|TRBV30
TGTGCCTGGAGTGAATACGGGGGCGCCTACACCTTC
CAWSEYGGAYTF
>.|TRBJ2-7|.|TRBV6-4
TGTGCCAGCAGAGGACGATGGAGCCCCTACGAGCAGTACTTC
CASRGRWSPYEQYF
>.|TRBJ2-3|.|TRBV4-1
TGCGCCAGCAGCCTGGTGGGGGCGAGCACAGATACGCAGTATTTT
CASSLVGASTDTQYF
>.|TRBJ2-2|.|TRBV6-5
TGTGCCAGCAGTTACGAAGGCAGAGTGGTCACCGGGGAGCTGTTTTTT
CASSYEGRVVTGELFF
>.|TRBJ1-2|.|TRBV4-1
TGCGCCAGCAGCCCCCCCCGGGGCCTCTATGGCTACACCTTC
CASSPPRGLYGYTF
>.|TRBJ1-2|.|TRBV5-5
TGTGCCAGCAGCTTGGCCGCAGATATGAACTATGGCTACACCTTC
CASSLAADMNYGYTF
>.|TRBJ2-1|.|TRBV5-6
TGTGCCAGCAGCCCCATGGGGGGCTCCCACAATGAGCAGTTCTTC
CASSPMGGSHNEQFF
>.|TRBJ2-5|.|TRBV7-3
TGTGCCAGCAGCTTAACCCAAAGGACTCCCACGTACTTC
CASSLTQRTPTYF
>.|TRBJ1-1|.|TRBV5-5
TGTGCCAGCTCGGGACGAGTGAACACTGAAGCTTTCTTT
CASSGRVNTEAFF
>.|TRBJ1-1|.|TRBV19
TGTGCCAGTAGTATTCACGGGACGACTAACGCTGAAGCTTTCTTT
CASSIHGTTNAEAFF
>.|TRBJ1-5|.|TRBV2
TGTGCCAGCAGTGTCTCCGTGTGGGGGGGCGGTGGGCCCCAGCATTTT
CASSVSVWGGGGPQHF
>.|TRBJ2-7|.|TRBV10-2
TGCGCCAGCAGTGAGTCGACACCGACCTACGAGCAGTACTTC
CASSESTPTYEQYF
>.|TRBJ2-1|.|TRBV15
TGTGCCACCATCAAGGGCCTGAGGGACAATGAGCAGTTCTTC
CATIKGLRDNEQFF
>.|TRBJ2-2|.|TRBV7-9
TGTGCCAGCAGCGCGCGGGACTTAGCAGTAAAGACCGGGGAGCTGTTTTTT
CASSARDLAVKTGELFF
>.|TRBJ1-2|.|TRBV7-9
TGTGCCAGCAGCCCGAGCCATTTGGCCTTGGAGGACGGCTACACCTTC
CASSPSHLALEDGYTF
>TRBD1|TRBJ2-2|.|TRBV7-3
TGTGCCAGCAGCGCCCGACAGGGCGGGACCGGGGAGCTGTTTTTT
CASSARQGGTGELFF
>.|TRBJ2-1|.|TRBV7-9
TGTGCCAGCAGCTTAGGGGCTCAGTTCTTC
CASSLGAQFF
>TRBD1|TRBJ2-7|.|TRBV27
TGTGCCAGCAGTTTCGGTCTAGGGACAGGAGAGCAGTACTTC
CASSFGLGTGEQYF
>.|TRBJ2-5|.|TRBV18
TGTGCCAGCCTTTGGACAGGCGGGGATGGAGAGACCCAGTACTTC
CASLWTGGDGETQYF
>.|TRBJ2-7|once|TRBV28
TGTGCCAGCAGTTCGCCCCTCGAAACCTACGAGCAGTACTTC
CASSSPLETYEQYF
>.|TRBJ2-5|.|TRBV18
TGTGCCAGCTCACCAGACGGGGGCTCGCAAGAGACCCAGTACTTC
CASSPDGGSQETQYF
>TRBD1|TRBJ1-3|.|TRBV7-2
TGTGCCAGCAGCTTAGTCCCAGACAGGGCCCACACCATATATTTT
CASSLVPDRAHTIYF
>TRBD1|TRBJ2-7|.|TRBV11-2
TGTGCCAGCAGCCTCGGGGACAGCTCCTACGAGCAGTACTTC
CASSLGDSSYEQYF
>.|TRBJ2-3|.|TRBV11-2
TGTGCCAGCAGCCGAGACCGGGGCTTTAGCACAGATACGCAGTATTTT
CASSRDRGFSTDTQYF
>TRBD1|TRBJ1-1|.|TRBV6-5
TGTGCCAGCAGTTACGGGGACAGTGAAGCTTTCTTT
CASSYGDSEAFF
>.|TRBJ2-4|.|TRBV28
TGTGCCAGCACCCCTCAGGGTAGGGGCAAAAACATTCAGTACTTC
CASTPQGRGKNIQYF
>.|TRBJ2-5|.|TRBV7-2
TGTGCCAGCAGCTTAGGGCGTGAGACCCAGTACTTC
CASSLGRETQYF
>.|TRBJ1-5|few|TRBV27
TGTGCCAGCGCGTGGGGGGCCAGGGAGCCCCAGCATTTT
CASAWGAREPQHF
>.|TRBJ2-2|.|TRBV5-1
TGCGCCAGCAGCTTGGGAGCGGCGAACACCGGGGAGCTGTTTTTT
CASSLGAANTGELFF
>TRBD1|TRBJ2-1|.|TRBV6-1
TGTGCCAGCAGTGAAACAGGGGTTTACTACAATGAGCAGTTCTTC
CASSETGVYYNEQFF
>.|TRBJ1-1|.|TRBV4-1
TGCGCCAGCAGCCAAGAGATTTCCAGGGCCAATCGGGAAGCTTTCTTT
CASSQEISRANREAFF
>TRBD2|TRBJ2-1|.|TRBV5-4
TGTGCCAGCAGTCGTTGGGGTAGCGGGGGCTCCTACAATGAGCAGTTCTTC
CASSRWGSGGSYNEQFF
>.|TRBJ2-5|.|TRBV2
TGTGCCAGCCGTCAGGGGGAGACCCAGTACTTC
CASRQGETQYF
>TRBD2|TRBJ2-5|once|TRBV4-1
TGCGCCAGCAGCCAAGTTCGGGGGGGCGAGGAAGAGACCCAGTACTTC
CASSQVRGGEEETQYF
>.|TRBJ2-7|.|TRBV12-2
TGTGCAAGTCGCTTAGCACGCTGGAGGGGGGGAGAGCAGTACTTC
CASRLARWRGGEQYF
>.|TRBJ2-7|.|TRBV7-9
TGTGCCAGCAGCTCCAGGGGATACGAGCAGTACTTC
CASSSRGYEQYF
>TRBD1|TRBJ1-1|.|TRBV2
TGTGCCAGCGGGGAAAATTGGACGCCCGAGGGGGCAGCTTTCTTT
CASGENWTPEGAAFF
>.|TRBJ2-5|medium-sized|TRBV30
TGTGCCTGGGGGGGGAGACTATACGGAAATGGGACCCAGTACTTC
CAWGGRLYGNGTQYF
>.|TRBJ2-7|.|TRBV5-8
TGTGCCAGCAGCGTAGGGACGCACAGCTCCTACGAGCAGTACTTC
CASSVGTHSSYEQYF
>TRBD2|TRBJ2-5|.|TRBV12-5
TGTGCTAGTGGCCCCCCAAGCGGGGGGGCGGAGACCCAGTACTTC
CASGPPSGGAETQYF
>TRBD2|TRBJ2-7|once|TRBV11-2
TGTGCCAGCAGCTTAGGCCCTAGCGGGGACCACGAGCAGTACTTC
CASSLGPSGDHEQYF
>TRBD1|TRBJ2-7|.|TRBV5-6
TGTGCCAGCAGCTTGGACAGGGGCTACGAGCAGTACTTC
CASSLDRGYEQYF
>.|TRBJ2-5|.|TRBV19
TGTGCCACCGCCCAAGGTGGGGGACAACTGGAGACCCAGTACTTC
CATAQGGGQLETQYF
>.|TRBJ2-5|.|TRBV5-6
TGTGCCAGCAGCTTATTTGTTATTAATGGGGAGACCCAGTACTTC
CASSLFVINGETQYF
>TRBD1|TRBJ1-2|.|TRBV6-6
TGTGCCAGTTTTCCGGGACAGGGACCCTCGGGCGGCTACACCTTC
CASFPGQGPSGGYTF